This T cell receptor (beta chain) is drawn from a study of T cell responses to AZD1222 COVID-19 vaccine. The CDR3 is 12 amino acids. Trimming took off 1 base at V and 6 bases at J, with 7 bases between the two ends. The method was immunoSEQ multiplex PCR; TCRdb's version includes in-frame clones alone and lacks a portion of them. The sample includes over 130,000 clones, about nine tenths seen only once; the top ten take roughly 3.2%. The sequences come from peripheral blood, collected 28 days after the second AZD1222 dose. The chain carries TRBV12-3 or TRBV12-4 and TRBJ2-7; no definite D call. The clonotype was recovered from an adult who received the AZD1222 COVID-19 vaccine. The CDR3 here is CASSLGDGEQYF. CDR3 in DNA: TGTGCCAGCAGTTTAGGGGATGGCGAGCAGTACTTC.